A single TCR beta chain is shown here with its context. Germline assignment: CDR1 KGHSH and CDR2 LQKENI. The CDR3 runs to 18 residues. V shed 3 bases, J shed 6 bases, and the junction held 16 bases outside the gene matches. This entry is derived from a study of blood T cell repertoires in COVID-19. Study context: The United States, Italy and Spain were the sources of the acute and convalescent COVID-19 samples. The analysed material was cDNA or gDNA that came from T cells, B-cell-depleted T cells, or PBMCs.

Authors' data handling: Amplified reference gene primers provided the basis for estimating nucleated cell counts. Libraries were prepared by immunoSEQ multiplex PCR; TCRdb keeps only in-frame clonotypes and omits some of them. The V and J calls and clone size are taken from that table; D and trimming were inferred from the DNA. The table lists 200,000 to 300,000 clones, 86% of them singletons, with 9% to 15% in the top ten. The sample consisted of peripheral blood. This chain uses TRBV18 with TRBJ2-2, with TRBD1 identical over 7 bases. This receptor was identified in a man older than 75 with acute or convalescent COVID-19. The CDR3, as DNA: TGTGCCAGCTCACCGCTGACGTGGACAGGCTTTCAGGCCGGGGAGCTGTTTTTT. Its translation is CASSPLTWTGFQAGELFF.